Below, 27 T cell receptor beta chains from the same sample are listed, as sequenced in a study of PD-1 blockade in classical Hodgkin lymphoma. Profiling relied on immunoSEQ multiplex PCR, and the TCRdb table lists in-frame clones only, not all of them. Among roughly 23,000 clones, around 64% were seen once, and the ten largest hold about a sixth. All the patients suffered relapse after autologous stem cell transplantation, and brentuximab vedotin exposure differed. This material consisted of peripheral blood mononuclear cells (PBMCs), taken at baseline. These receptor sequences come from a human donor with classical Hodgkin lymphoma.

DNA of the CDR3: TGTGCCAGCAAACCTAGCGGGAGGTACGAGCAGTACTTC. Its translation is CASKPSGRYEQYF. The chain recombines TRBV27 with TRBJ2-7; 11 bases line up with TRBD2. Germline trimming cut 7 bases from V and 4 bases from J; bases unmatched to any gene: 3. This CDR3 is 13 amino acids long. Germline loops: CDR1 MNHEY, CDR2 SMNVEV (reference sequence).

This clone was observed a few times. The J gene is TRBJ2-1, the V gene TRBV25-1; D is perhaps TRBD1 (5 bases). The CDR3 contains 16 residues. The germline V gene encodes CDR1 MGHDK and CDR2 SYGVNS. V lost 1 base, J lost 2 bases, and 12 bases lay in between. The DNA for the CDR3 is TGTGCCAGCAGTGAATCAGGGTCGATAGCCTACAATGAGCAGTTCTTC. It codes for CASSESGSIAYNEQFF.

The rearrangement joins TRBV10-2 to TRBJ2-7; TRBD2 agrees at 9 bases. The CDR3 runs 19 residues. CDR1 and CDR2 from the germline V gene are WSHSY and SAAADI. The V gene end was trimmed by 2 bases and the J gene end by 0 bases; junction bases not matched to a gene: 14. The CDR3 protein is CASSEPMRLAGFPSYEQYF. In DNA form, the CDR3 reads TGCGCCAGCAGTGAGCCCATGAGGCTAGCGGGGTTCCCCTCCTACGAGCAGTACTTC.

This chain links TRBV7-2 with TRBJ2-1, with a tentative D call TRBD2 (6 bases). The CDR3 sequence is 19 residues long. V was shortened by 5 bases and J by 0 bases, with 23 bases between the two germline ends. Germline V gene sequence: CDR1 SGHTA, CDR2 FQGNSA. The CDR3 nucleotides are TGTGCCAGCAGCCCTAGCCGGTCGGGGGTAATGAGCTCCTACAATGAGCAGTTCTTC. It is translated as CASSPSRSGVMSSYNEQFF.

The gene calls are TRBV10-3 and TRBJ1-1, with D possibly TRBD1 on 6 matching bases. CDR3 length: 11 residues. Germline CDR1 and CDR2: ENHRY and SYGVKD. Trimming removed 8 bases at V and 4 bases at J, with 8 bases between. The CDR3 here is CAIGGGTEAFF. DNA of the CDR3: TGTGCCATCGGAGGGGGCACTGAAGCTTTCTTT.

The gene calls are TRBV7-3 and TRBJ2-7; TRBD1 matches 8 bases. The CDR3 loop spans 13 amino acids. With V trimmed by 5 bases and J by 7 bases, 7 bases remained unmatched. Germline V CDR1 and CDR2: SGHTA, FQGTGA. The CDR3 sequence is CASSGTGGGEQYF. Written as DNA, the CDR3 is TGTGCCAGCAGCGGAACAGGGGGTGGTGAGCAGTACTTC.

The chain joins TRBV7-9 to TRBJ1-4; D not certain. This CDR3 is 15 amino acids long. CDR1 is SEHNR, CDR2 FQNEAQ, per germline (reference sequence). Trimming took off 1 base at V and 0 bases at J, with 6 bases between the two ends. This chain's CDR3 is CASSLEAATNEKLFF. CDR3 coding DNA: TGTGCCAGCAGCTTAGAAGCGGCAACTAATGAAAAACTGTTTTTT.

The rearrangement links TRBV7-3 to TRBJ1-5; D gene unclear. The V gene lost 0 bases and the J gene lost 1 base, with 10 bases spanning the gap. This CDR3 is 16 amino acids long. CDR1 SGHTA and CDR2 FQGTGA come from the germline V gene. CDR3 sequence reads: CASSLTYDDSNQPQHF. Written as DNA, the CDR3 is TGTGCCAGCAGCTTAACCTACGACGACAGCAATCAGCCCCAGCATTTT.

CDR3 DNA: TGTGCCAGCAGCGTCGGGGGAGGGTCCGGTGAAAAACTGTTTTTT. Protein product: CASSVGGGSGEKLFF. The rearrangement links TRBV9 to TRBJ1-4, with a weak D call TRBD1 (5 bases). CDR1 and CDR2 from the germline V gene are SGDLS and YYNGEE. V was clipped by 2 bases and J by 7 bases, with 15 bases between them. This CDR3 has 15 residues.

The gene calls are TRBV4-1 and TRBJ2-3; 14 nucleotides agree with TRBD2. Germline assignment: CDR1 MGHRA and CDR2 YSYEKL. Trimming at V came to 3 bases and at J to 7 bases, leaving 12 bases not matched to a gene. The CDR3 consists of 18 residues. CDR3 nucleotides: TGCGCCAGCAGCCACCCAACGGGACTAGCGGGAGTTCGGCATACGCAGTATTTT. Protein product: CASSHPTGLAGVRHTQYF.

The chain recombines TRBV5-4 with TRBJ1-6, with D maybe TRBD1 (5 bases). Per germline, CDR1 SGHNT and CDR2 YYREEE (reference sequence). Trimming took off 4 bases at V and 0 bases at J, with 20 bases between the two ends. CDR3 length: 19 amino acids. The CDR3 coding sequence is TGTGCCAGCAGCCGCAGGGAGAGCTCGCTGGGCTCCTATAATTCACCCCTCCACTTT. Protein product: CASSRRESSLGSYNSPLHF.

The CDR3 bases are TGTGCCAGCAGTCCAGGACAGGGCCGCTTGGCTTTCTTT. This codes for CASSPGQGRLAFF. The chain employs TRBV28 and TRBJ1-1; the match to TRBD1 covers 8 bases. With 5 bases clipped from V and 11 bases from J, the junction kept 10 bases outside the gene matches. Germline-derived CDR1 and CDR2 are MDHEN and SYDVKM. The CDR3 is 13 amino acids.

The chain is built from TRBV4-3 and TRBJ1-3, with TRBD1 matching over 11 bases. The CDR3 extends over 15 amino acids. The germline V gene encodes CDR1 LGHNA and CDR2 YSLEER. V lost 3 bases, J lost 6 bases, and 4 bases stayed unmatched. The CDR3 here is CASSQWTGGLNTIYF. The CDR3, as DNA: TGCGCCAGCAGCCAGTGGACAGGGGGCTTAAACACCATATATTTT.

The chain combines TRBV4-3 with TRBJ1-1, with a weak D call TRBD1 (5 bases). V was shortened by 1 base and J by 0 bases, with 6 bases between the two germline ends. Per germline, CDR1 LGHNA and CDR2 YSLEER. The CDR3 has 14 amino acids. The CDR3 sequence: CASSQATVNTEAFF. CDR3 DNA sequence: TGCGCCAGCAGCCAAGCGACAGTGAACACTGAAGCTTTCTTT.

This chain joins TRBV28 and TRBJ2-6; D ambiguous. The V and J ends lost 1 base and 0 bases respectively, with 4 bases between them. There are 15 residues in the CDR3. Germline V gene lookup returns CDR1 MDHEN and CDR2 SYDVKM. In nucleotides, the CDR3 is TGTGCCAGCAGTTTATTCAGCTCTGGGGCCAACGTCCTGACTTTC. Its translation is CASSLFSSGANVLTF.

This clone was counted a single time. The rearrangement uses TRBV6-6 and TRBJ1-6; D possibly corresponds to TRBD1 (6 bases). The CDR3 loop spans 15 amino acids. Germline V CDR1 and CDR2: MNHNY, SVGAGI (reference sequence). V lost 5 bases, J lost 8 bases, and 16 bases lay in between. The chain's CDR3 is CASSPTGLFDSPLHF. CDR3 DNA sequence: TGTGCCAGCAGTCCAACAGGGTTGTTCGATTCACCCCTCCACTTT.

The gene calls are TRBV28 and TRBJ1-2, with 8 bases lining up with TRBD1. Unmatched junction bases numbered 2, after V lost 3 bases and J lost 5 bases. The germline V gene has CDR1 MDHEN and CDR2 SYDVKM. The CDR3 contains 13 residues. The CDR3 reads CASSFRQGYGYTF. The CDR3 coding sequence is TGTGCCAGCAGTTTTCGACAGGGGTATGGCTACACCTTC.

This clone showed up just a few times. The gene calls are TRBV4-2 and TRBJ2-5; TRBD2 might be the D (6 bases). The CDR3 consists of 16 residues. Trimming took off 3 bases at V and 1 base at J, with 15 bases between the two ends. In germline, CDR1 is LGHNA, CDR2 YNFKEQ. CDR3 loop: CASSQVGGVIQETQYF. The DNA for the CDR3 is TGTGCCAGCAGCCAGGTCGGAGGGGTGATCCAAGAGACCCAGTACTTC.

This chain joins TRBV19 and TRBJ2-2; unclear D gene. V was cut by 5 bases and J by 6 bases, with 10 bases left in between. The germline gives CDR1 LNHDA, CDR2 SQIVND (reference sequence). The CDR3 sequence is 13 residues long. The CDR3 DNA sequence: TGTGCCAGTAGTTACCTTAACGCCGGGGAGCTGTTTTTT. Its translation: CASSYLNAGELFF.

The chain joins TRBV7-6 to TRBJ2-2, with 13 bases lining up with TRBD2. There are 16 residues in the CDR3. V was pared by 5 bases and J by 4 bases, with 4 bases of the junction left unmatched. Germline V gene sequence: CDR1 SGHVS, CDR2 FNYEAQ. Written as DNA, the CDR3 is TGTGCCAGCAGCGCCGGGACTAGCGGGACCACCGGGGAGCTGTTTTTT. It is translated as CASSAGTSGTTGELFF.

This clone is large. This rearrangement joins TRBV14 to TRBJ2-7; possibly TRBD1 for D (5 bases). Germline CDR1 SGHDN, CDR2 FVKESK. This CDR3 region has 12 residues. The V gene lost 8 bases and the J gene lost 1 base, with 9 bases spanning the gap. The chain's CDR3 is CASGATSYEQYF. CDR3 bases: TGTGCCAGCGGGGCCACTTCCTACGAGCAGTACTTC. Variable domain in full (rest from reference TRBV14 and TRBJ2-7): EAGVTQFPSHSVIEKGQTVTLRCDPISGHDNLYWYRRVMGKEIKFLLHFVKESKQDESGMPNNRFLAERTGGTYSTLKVQPAELEDSGVYFCASGATSYEQYFGPGTRLTVT.

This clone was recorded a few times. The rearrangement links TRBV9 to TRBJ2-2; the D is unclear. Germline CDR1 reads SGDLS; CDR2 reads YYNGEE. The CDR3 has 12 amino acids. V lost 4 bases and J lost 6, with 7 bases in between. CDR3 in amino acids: CASSRAAGELFF. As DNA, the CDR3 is TGTGCCAGCAGCAGGGCGGCCGGGGAGCTGTTTTTT.

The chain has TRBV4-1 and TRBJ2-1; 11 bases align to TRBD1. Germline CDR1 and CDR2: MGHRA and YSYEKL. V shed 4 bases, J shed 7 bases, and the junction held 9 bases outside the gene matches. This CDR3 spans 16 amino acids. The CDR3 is CASSREDRGLLNEQFF. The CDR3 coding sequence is TGCGCCAGCAGCCGCGAGGACAGGGGGCTTTTGAATGAGCAGTTCTTC.

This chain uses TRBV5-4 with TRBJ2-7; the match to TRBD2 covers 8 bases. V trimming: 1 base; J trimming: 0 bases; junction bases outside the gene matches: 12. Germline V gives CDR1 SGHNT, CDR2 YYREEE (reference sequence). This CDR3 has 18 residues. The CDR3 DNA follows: TGTGCCAGCAGCTTGTTCGGAATTAGCGGGGCCAGCTCCTACGAGCAGTACTTC. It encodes CASSLFGISGASSYEQYF. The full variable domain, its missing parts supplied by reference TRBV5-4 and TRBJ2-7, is ETGVTQSPTHLIKTRGQQVTLRCSSQSGHNTVSWYQQALGQGPQFIFQYYREEENGRGNFPPRFSGLQFPNYSSELNVNALELDDSALYLCASSLFGISGASSYEQYFGPGTRLTVT.

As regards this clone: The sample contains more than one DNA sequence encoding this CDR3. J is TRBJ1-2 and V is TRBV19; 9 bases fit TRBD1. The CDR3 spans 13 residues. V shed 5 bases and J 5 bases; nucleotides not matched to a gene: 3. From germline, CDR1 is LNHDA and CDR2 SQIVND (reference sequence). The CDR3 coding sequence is TGTGCCAGTAGTTTCGGACAGGGGTATGGCTACACCTTC. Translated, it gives CASSFGQGYGYTF.

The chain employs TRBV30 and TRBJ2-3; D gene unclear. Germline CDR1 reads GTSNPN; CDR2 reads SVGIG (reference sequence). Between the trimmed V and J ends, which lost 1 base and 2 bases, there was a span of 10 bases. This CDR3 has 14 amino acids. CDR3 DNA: TGTGCCTGGAGTGGGGAAAAGGTCACAGATACGCAGTATTTT. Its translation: CAWSGEKVTDTQYF.

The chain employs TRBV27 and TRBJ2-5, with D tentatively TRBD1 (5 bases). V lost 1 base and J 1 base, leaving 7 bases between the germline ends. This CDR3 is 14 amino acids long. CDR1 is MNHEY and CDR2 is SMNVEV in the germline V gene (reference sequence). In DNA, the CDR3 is TGTGCCAGCAGTTTATTAGACAGCCAAGAGACCCAGTACTTC. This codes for CASSLLDSQETQYF.